This T cell receptor (beta chain) was identified in a study of blood T cell repertoires in COVID-19 (dated by TCRdb to 2020 to 2021). At the level of the whole study: Samples covering the acute and convalescent phases of COVID-19 were provided by collaborators in the United States, Italy and Spain. The material from the prospective study consisted of cDNA or gDNA derived from T cells, B-cell-depleted T cells, or PBMCs. Subjects who had been exposed to COVID-19, were actively infected with it, or had recovered from it provided the deeply sampled blood TCRbeta repertoires that made up the dataset. A freely available public database, intended as a resource for researchers studying the immune response to SARS-CoV-2, is where the repertoires were released. The samples were drawn from the first 160 participants of the ongoing ImmuneRACE study and from 1,200 or so subjects provided by 6 global collaborators. Nearly every sample came with metadata listing a de-identified subject ID, COVID-19 status, age in years and sex. Where available, HLA class I and class II types were obtained from metadata supplied by the sample provider rather than from assay-based typing.

With regard to this clone: This clone's antigen is unknown. No base qualities exist here, and no much larger clone lies one base off it.

The immunoSEQ Assay, a bias-controlled multiplex PCR, was used to amplify TCRbeta CDR3 regions from genomic DNA. Per the authors' processing: Nucleated cell counts per sample were estimated from amplification of reference gene primers within the assay. Sequence reads were collapsed and filtered to measure the absolute abundance of every unique TCRbeta CDR3 rearrangement. For each sample, productive Simpson clonality was calculated as the square root of Simpson's diversity index over productive rearrangements. TCRdb stores this immuneACCESS table with in-frame sequences only. Part of the clones is absent; in the studies checked, under half of the shortfall reflects unresolved V genes, and no reason is known for the rest. V and J calls and clone size are copied from that table; D and trimming were computed from the DNA. This sample holds 45,000 to 60,000 clones; more than 80% were observed only once. The leading ten clones occupy 2.2% of the sample.

Whole blood was collected in K2EDTA tubes by collaborating institutions according to the institutions' own protocols. Collaborator samples were shipped for TCRbeta analysis as frozen whole blood, isolated PBMCs, or DNA extracted from either sample type. What the study reported, not specific to this receptor: The quantity of clinical and demographic metadata differed by source and by participant and was supplied without curation.

Spanning cysteine to phenylalanine, the CDR3 consists of 18 amino acids. The entry retains the CDR3 DNA only, 54 bases that are in frame from base 1. Relative to germline, V is 5 bases shorter and J is 1 base shorter, with 21 bases between their ends. Sequences were obtained from peripheral blood. This receptor was taken from a human donor in a cohort sampled during active COVID-19. The chain employs TRBV23-1 and TRBJ1-5; matching of 5 bases hints at TRBD1 as the D gene. TRBV23-1 counts as an open reading frame of uncertain function. The CDR3 region has the sequence CASSSQLGRGGSNQPQHF. Here is the DNA: TGCGCCAGCAGTTCCCAACTAGGACGGGGGGGGAGCAATCAGCCCCAGCATTTT.